Included here is one T cell receptor (beta chain) sequence, with context. This specimen comes from a study of control samples from healthy donors and cancer patients. Deletions cut 2 bases from V and 9 bases from J, with 11 bases between. This CDR3 is built from 13 residues. CDR1 and CDR2 from the germline V gene are MNHEY and SMNVEV (reference sequence). Generated by immunoSEQ multiplex PCR, the TCRdb table keeps only in-frame clones and is missing some. This table holds fewer than 200,000 clones, just under 95% found once. The J gene is TRBJ2-1, the V gene TRBV27; D is unclear. This sequence originates from a woman in her sixties or seventies in good health. Sequences were obtained from blood. Written as DNA, the CDR3 is TGTGCCAGCAGTTTAGTTTCCGAAGGTGAGCAGTTCTTC. Protein sequence: CASSLVSEGEQFF.